Each of the 25 T cell receptor beta chains below was sequenced from the same sample in a study of CD8 T cells in Susac syndrome. An input of about 0.5 to 1 ug of RNA was subjected to reverse transcription using random hexamers. Each CDR3 protein is one row after TCRdb ran MiXCR on the immunoSEQ multiplex PCR reads. The sample comprises fewer than 350,000 distinct CDR3 sequences, about 88% of which are singletons, and around 0.2% rests with the top ten. Sequenced input: CD8+ T cells from PBMCs. The receptors come from a human donor with multiple sclerosis.

The table lists this clonotype with a few counts. The chain carries TRBV30 and TRBJ2-2; D might be TRBD1 or TRBD2, each matching 5 bases. CDR1 is GTSNPN, CDR2 SVGIG, per germline (reference sequence). The CDR3 contains 12 residues. V was pared by 5 bases and J by 3 bases, with 7 bases between. The CDR3: CAWGTYTGELFF. CDR3 coding DNA: TGTGCCTGGGGGACCTACACCGGGGAGCTGTTTTTT.

This clonotype was seen a single time. This rearrangement joins TRBV3-1 to TRBJ2-7; TRBD2 matches at 13 bases. CDR1 is LGHDT and CDR2 is YNNKEL in the germline V gene (reference sequence). CDR3 length: 17 amino acids. V was pared by 8 bases and J by 0 bases, with 10 bases of the junction left unmatched. The CDR3 reads CASRKGGLAGSSYEQYF. DNA of the CDR3: TGTGCCAGCCGAAAGGGGGGACTAGCGGGGAGCTCCTACGAGCAGTACTTC.

The chain uses TRBV12-3 or TRBV12-4 and TRBJ1-5; D remains unclear. This CDR3 has 14 amino acids. Deletions cut 5 bases from V and 5 bases from J, with 13 bases between. CDR3 in DNA: TGTGCCAGCAGTCCTGGGTCCTCATATCAGCCCCAGCATTTT. Translating it yields CASSPGSSYQPQHF.

This sequence joins TRBV20-1 and TRBJ2-1; TRBD2 agrees at 10 bases. CDR3 length: 17 amino acids. J gave up 4 bases and V 6 bases, and 15 bases lay outside the gene matches. The V gene's germline CDR1 is DFQATT and CDR2 SNEGSKA (reference sequence). CDR3 loop: CSAPGPDSGLAYNEQFF. The CDR3 nucleotides are TGCAGTGCGCCGGGTCCCGATTCGGGACTAGCGTACAATGAGCAGTTCTTC.

The V call is TRBV10-3, the J call TRBJ1-1, with 9 bases aligning to TRBD1. Germline V gives CDR1 ENHRY, CDR2 SYGVKD. The CDR3 has 14 residues. The V and J ends lost 6 bases and 6 bases, in that order; junction bases with no gene match: 8. The CDR3 region has the DNA TGTGCCATCAGAGAACAGGGGGCCCTTCCTGAAGCTTTCTTT. It specifies CAIREQGALPEAFF.

V and J are TRBV12-3 or TRBV12-4 and TRBJ2-2, with 8 bases identical to TRBD1. Unmatched junction bases numbered 11, after V lost 6 bases and J lost 5 bases. The CDR3 runs 16 residues. This chain's CDR3 is CASSHARGRGTGELFF. The CDR3 DNA reads as TGTGCCAGCAGCCACGCCAGGGGGCGCGGGACCGGGGAGCTGTTTTTT.

The V and J genes are TRBV7-6 and TRBJ2-1, with TRBD2 matching 11 bases. With V trimmed by 5 bases and J by 0 bases, 6 bases remained unmatched. The CDR3 is made up of 17 amino acids. Germline CDR1 and CDR2: SGHVS and FNYEAQ. CDR3 sequence: CASSDGTSGSSYNEQFF. Written as DNA, the CDR3 is TGTGCCAGCAGCGACGGGACTAGCGGAAGCTCCTACAATGAGCAGTTCTTC.

J is TRBJ1-1 and V is TRBV20-1, with TRBD1 as a possible D gene (5 bases). Germline V gives CDR1 DFQATT, CDR2 SNEGSKA (reference sequence). Trimming pared 3 bases from V and 5 bases from J, leaving 16 bases between. This CDR3 is 14 amino acids long. CDR3: CSASARGSDTEAFF. The CDR3 coding sequence is TGCAGTGCTAGTGCTCGGGGCTCAGATACTGAAGCTTTCTTT.

The rearrangement links TRBV28 to TRBJ2-7, with D possibly matching TRBD2 (5 bases). Trimming cost V 6 bases and J 6 bases, with 12 bases left between them. CDR1 is MDHEN and CDR2 is SYDVKM in the germline V gene. The CDR3 loop spans 12 amino acids. CDR3 in amino acids: CASSHGSSEQYF. As DNA, the CDR3 is TGTGCCAGCAGCCATGGGAGTTCCGAGCAGTACTTC.

The chain employs TRBV9 and TRBJ2-5; 8 positions match TRBD2. V lost 3 bases, J lost 2 bases, and 6 bases stayed unmatched. The CDR3 runs 15 residues. CDR1 and CDR2 (germline): SGDLS, YYNGEE. The CDR3 is CASSAGGGTQETQYF. The CDR3 DNA follows: TGTGCCAGCAGCGCCGGCGGGGGGACGCAAGAGACCCAGTACTTC.

The chain employs TRBV4-1 and TRBJ2-1; TRBD1 matches 7 bases. Trimming cost V 2 bases and J 3 bases; bases outside gene matches: 10. The CDR3 has 17 residues. The germline V gene encodes CDR1 MGHRA and CDR2 YSYEKL. CDR3 sequence reads: CASSQPTGPLSYNEQFF. In DNA form, the CDR3 reads TGCGCCAGCAGCCAACCGACAGGGCCGCTTAGCTACAATGAGCAGTTCTTC.

Only one count was recorded for this clonotype. This CDR3 reads CASSALGSEGDTQYF. The CDR3 nucleotides read TGTGCCAGCAGTGCCCTCGGGTCAGAGGGGGATACGCAGTATTTT. The chain joins TRBV12-3 or TRBV12-4 to TRBJ2-3; D may be TRBD1 or TRBD2 (5 bases each). The CDR3 runs 15 residues. V lost 5 bases and J 6 bases, leaving 18 bases between the germline ends.

The CDR3 spells CASRPGAPYEQYF. The CDR3 nucleotides are TGTGCCAGCAGGCCAGGGGCCCCCTACGAGCAGTACTTC. The rearrangement uses TRBV7-2 and TRBJ2-7, with D perhaps TRBD1 (6 bases). Germline lookup yields CDR1 SGHTA and CDR2 FQGNSA. V was pared by 6 bases and J by 2 bases, with 11 bases between. The CDR3 has 13 residues.

The chain employs TRBV6-2 or TRBV6-3 and TRBJ2-1; a weak D match, TRBD2 (6 bases). Germline assignment: CDR1 MNHEY and CDR2 SVGEGT. Trimming left V 6 bases short and J 8 bases short, with 23 bases between. The CDR3 runs to 16 residues. The CDR3 here is CASSSFGTGVTDEQFF. In DNA, the CDR3 is TGTGCCAGCAGCAGCTTCGGGACGGGGGTTACCGATGAGCAGTTCTTC.

This chain joins TRBV30 and TRBJ2-7; tentatively, D is TRBD1 (6 bases). The CDR3 sequence is 20 residues long. Germline CDR1 is GTSNPN and CDR2 is SVGIG (reference sequence). V lost 4 bases and J lost 0, with 31 bases in between. CDR3 in amino acids: CAWTGDDAGSTGHDSYEQYF. The CDR3 nucleotides read TGTGCCTGGACCGGGGACGACGCAGGATCGACAGGCCACGACTCCTACGAGCAGTACTTC.

V and J are TRBV29-1 and TRBJ2-7; 8 nucleotides agree with TRBD1. Germline CDR1 SQVTM, CDR2 ANQGSEA. V dropped 6 bases and J dropped 0; count of bases not matched to a gene: 10. This CDR3 contains 15 residues. This CDR3 is CSVARQGTFSYEQYF. DNA for the CDR3: TGCAGCGTGGCCAGACAGGGGACTTTCTCCTACGAGCAGTACTTC.

The rearrangement joins TRBV14 to TRBJ2-7; D uncertain. Germline CDR1 SGHDN, CDR2 FVKESK. Trimming took off 4 bases at V and 0 bases at J, with 7 bases between the two ends. This CDR3 is 13 amino acids long. The CDR3 spells CASSRVSSYEQYF. CDR3 sequence (DNA): TGTGCCAGCAGCCGGGTAAGCTCCTACGAGCAGTACTTC.

The J gene is TRBJ2-7, the V gene TRBV30; D may correspond to TRBD1 or TRBD2 (5 bases each). Germline CDR1 reads GTSNPN; CDR2 reads SVGIG (reference sequence). Trimming stripped 5 bases from V and 0 bases from J, with 11 bases between. The CDR3 has 13 amino acids. CDR3 protein: CAWLRDGSYEQYF. In nucleotides, the CDR3 is TGTGCCTGGTTACGGGACGGCTCCTACGAGCAGTACTTC. Drawing the rest from reference TRBV30 and TRBJ2-7, the complete variable domain is SQTIHQWPATLVQPVGSPLSLECTVEGTSNPNLYWYRQAAGRGLQLLFYSVGIGQISSEVPQNLSASRPQDRQFILSSKKLLLSDSGFYLCAWLRDGSYEQYFGPGTRLTVT.

The table lists this clonotype with a count of one. The V and J genes are TRBV7-9 and TRBJ2-7; D is unresolved. Germline CDR1 SEHNR, CDR2 FQNEAQ (reference sequence). The CDR3 consists of 16 residues. V dropped 0 bases and J dropped 6 bases, with 18 bases sitting between them. CDR3 loop: CASSLAVLGRTGEQYF. In DNA, the CDR3 is TGTGCCAGCAGCTTAGCCGTCCTTGGACGGACGGGCGAGCAGTACTTC.

The rearrangement uses TRBV12-3 or TRBV12-4 and TRBJ2-7; 9 bases align to TRBD2. This CDR3 contains 14 residues. Germline trimming cut 5 bases from V and 3 bases from J; bases unmatched to any gene: 5. The CDR3 nucleotides are TGTGCCAGCAGTAGCGGGGGGAGTAGCTACGAGCAGTACTTC. Its protein product is CASSSGGSSYEQYF.

V and J are TRBV5-6 and TRBJ2-2; D may be TRBD2 (6 bases). The length of the CDR3 is 14 residues. Trimming removed 1 base from V and 6 bases from J, with 10 bases in between. Germline loops: CDR1 SGHDT, CDR2 YYEEEE. In nucleotides, the CDR3 is TGTGCCAGCAGCTTGTTGGGGGACTCCGGGGAGCTGTTTTTT. Translation: CASSLLGDSGELFF.

CDR3 nucleotide sequence: TGTGCCAGCAGTCGGTCGGCCAACGTCCTGACTTTC. This encodes CASSRSANVLTF. The chain couples TRBV13 to TRBJ2-6; D gene uncertain. This CDR3 region has 12 residues. Trimming removed 6 bases from V and 6 bases from J, with 6 bases in between. The germline V gene encodes CDR1 PRHDT and CDR2 FYEKMQ (reference sequence).

The rearrangement uses TRBV6-2 or TRBV6-3 and TRBJ2-1; a weak D match, TRBD1 (6 bases). Trimming stripped 0 bases from V and 4 bases from J, with 10 bases between. CDR1 is MNHEY, CDR2 SVGEGT, per germline. CDR3 length: 15 amino acids. The CDR3 here is CASSYSSGQYNEQFF. The CDR3 DNA reads as TGTGCCAGCAGTTACTCGAGCGGACAGTACAATGAGCAGTTCTTC.

The chain joins TRBV30 to TRBJ2-3; D might be TRBD1 (6 bases). The CDR3 loop spans 15 amino acids. Trimming removed 0 bases from V and 6 bases from J, with 16 bases in between. The germline V gene encodes CDR1 GTSNPN and CDR2 SVGIG (reference sequence). CDR3 amino acids: CAWSVLGVQGDTQYF. The CDR3 DNA is TGTGCCTGGAGTGTACTGGGTGTCCAGGGGGATACGCAGTATTTT.

This chain uses TRBV29-1 with TRBJ1-1, with a possible D match to TRBD1 (5 bases). Trimming removed 8 bases at V and 0 bases at J, with 13 bases between. This CDR3 contains 13 residues. The germline CDR1 and CDR2 sequences are SQVTM and ANQGSEA. CDR3 sequence: CSSHGGLNTEAFF. CDR3 DNA sequence: TGCAGCTCCCATGGGGGTTTGAACACTGAAGCTTTCTTT.